This T cell receptor (beta chain) was found in a study of PD-1 blockade in classical Hodgkin lymphoma. Broader study findings: Whoever responded completely had baseline diversity much like that seen in newly diagnosed patients. Some patients began nivolumab under 1 year after ASCT. These patients were excluded from later analyses. When set against healthy donors, newly diagnosed patients were reported to show lower baseline TCR diversity.

Every one of the patients relapsed after autologous stem cell transplantation (brentuximab vedotin exposure was variable). This table comes from immunoSEQ multiplex PCR, and its TCRdb copy is limited to in-frame clones, with some not included. The table shows 9,500 to 12,000 clones, with approximately 71% occurring only once. As for this clone: The target antigen is unknown.

The sample was peripheral blood mononuclear cells (PBMCs), taken at baseline. The TCR sequence derives from a human donor with classical Hodgkin lymphoma.

The CDR3 DNA follows: TGCGCCAGCAGCCAAGAACGAGACGGTGGCTACACCTTC. Its protein is CASSQERDGGYTF. The rearrangement links TRBV4-3 to TRBJ1-2; D is ambiguous. V was cut by 0 bases and J by 7 bases, with 9 bases left in between. This CDR3 contains 13 residues. The germline gives CDR1 LGHNA, CDR2 YSLEER.